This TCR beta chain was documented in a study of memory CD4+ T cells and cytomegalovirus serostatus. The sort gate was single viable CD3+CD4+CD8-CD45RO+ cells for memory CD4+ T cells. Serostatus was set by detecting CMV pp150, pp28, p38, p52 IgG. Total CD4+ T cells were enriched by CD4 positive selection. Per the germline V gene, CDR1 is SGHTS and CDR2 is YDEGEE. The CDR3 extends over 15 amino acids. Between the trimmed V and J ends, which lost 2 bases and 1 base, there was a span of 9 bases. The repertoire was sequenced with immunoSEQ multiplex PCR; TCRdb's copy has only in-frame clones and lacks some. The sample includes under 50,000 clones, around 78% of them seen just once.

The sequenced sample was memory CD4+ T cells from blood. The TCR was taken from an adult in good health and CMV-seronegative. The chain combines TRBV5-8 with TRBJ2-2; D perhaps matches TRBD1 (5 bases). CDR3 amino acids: CASSLRGRNTGELFF. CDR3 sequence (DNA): TGTGCCAGCAGCTTAAGGGGTCGGAACACCGGGGAGCTGTTTTTT.